This entry concerns a single T cell receptor beta chain. The data originate from a study of shared clonotypes between healthy human individuals. Germline V CDR1 and CDR2: LGHNA, YNFKEQ. Deletions cut 1 base from V and 5 bases from J, with 12 bases between. The CDR3 totals 15 residues. The method was immunoSEQ multiplex PCR; TCRdb's version includes in-frame clones alone and lacks a portion of them. The sample contains 550,000 to 800,000 clones, about nine tenths of which appear only once. Sample: memory CD8+ T cells from PBMCs. Subset given: CD45RO+ cells pooled with CCR7-negative TemRA cells. V usage is TRBV4-2 and J usage is TRBJ2-1, with a weak D call TRBD2 (5 bases). The source is a man between 18 and 29 years old in good health. Some clones in this sample may be carry-over from other donors' samples. For the CDR3, the DNA is TGTGCCAGCAGCCAAGGGGGAGAGCTAGACAATGAGCAGTTCTTC. It codes for CASSQGGELDNEQFF.